The table lists the clone carrying this TCR beta chain with many counts. Its antigen is undetermined. It was genomic DNA that served as the template for profiling TCR beta VDJ and CDR3. TCRdb re-called the reads with MiXCR, one entry per CDR3 protein. The data show 60,000 to 75,000 distinct CDR3 sequences, roughly 58% seen once. V was pared by 0 bases and J by 6 bases, with 18 bases between. This CDR3 contains 16 residues. Looked up from germline, CDR1 is SGHRS and CDR2 is YFSETQ. The data derive from a study of CD8+CD57+ T cells in acquired aplastic anemia. Study in general: When averaged, DNA from sorted CD4+ and CD8+ cells came to 2.5 to 3.5 ug. Healthy donor sequencing depth: some 10 million CD4+, under 12 million CD8+ reads. Study results and limitations: Patients and controls shared about 27 CD8+ CDR3 sequences.

The sample taken for sequencing was sorted CD4+, CD8+, or CD8+CD57+ T cells (not recorded which) from PBMCs. This sequence joins TRBV5-1 and TRBJ1-1, with D possibly being TRBD1 (5 bases). This TCR came from a human donor in good health, serving as a control. The DNA for the CDR3 is TGCGCCAGCAGCTTGGAGGTGGGGGGATGGGGTGCTGAAGCTTTCTTT. Its protein is CASSLEVGGWGAEAFF.